Listed below are T cell receptor beta chains from one sample, sequenced in a study of blood T cell repertoires in COVID-19. Here immunoSEQ multiplex PCR was the method, and the copy in TCRdb shows in-frame clones only, minus some. The sample lists approximately 250,000 clones; approximately 85% were seen once. Material for sequencing was peripheral blood. The source is a man aged 45-65 years with COVID-19, enrolled during active disease. CDR3s include the opening cysteine and the closing phenylalanine or tryptophan. A D gene is named only where the DNA matches it firmly. Clone size is stated in some rows and not others, as once, few, many or a class when expanded.

V	D	size	J	CDR3	DNA
TRBV24-1	TRBD2	-	TRBJ2-7	CATSPGGGRDEQYF	TGTGCCACCAGTCCGGGCGGGGGGCGCGACGAGCAGTACTTC
TRBV3-1/TRBV3-2	TRBD1	-	TRBJ2-1	CASSQDPWTGPYNEQFF	TGTGCCAGCAGCCAAGATCCCTGGACAGGGCCCTACAATGAGCAGTTCTTC
TRBV7-9	-	-	TRBJ1-2	CASSPDSRVGYTF	TGTGCCAGCAGCCCTGACAGCCGTGTTGGCTACACCTTC
TRBV11-2	TRBD1	-	TRBJ2-2	CASSGDRAGVDTGELFF	TGTGCCAGCAGCGGAGACAGGGCTGGTGTCGACACCGGGGAGCTGTTTTTT
TRBV25-1	TRBD2	-	TRBJ2-5	CASSVAGGLETQYF	TGTGCCAGCAGTGTAGCGGGGGGGCTGGAGACCCAGTACTTC
TRBV4-2	TRBD2	-	TRBJ2-3	CASSQEPPPGGSSTDTQYF	TGTGCCAGCAGCCAAGAGCCCCCTCCGGGGGGGTCAAGCACAGATACGCAGTATTTT
TRBV11-2	TRBD2	-	TRBJ2-7	CASTRRASGGADSYEQYF	TGTGCCAGCACCCGAAGGGCTAGCGGGGGGGCCGACTCCTACGAGCAGTACTTC
TRBV4-1	-	few	TRBJ2-7	CASSQLNEQYF	TGCGCCAGCAGCCAACTAAACGAGCAGTACTTC
TRBV28	TRBD2	once	TRBJ2-5	CASSPRLAGGETQYF	TGTGCCAGCAGCCCTCGATTAGCGGGGGGAGAGACCCAGTACTTC
TRBV7-2	TRBD2	-	TRBJ2-3	CASSLHGASGGDTQYF	TGTGCCAGCAGCTTACACGGGGCTAGCGGGGGAGATACGCAGTATTTT
TRBV6-6	TRBD2	-	TRBJ2-5	CASSGLAGASQYF	TGTGCCAGCAGTGGACTAGCGGGGGCGTCCCAGTACTTC
TRBV6-2/TRBV6-3	-	-	TRBJ2-7	CASSYSGPSYEQYF	TGTGCCAGCAGTTACTCGGGCCCGAGCTACGAGCAGTACTTC
TRBV7-9	TRBD1	-	TRBJ1-2	CASSPSGTGGLSYGYTF	TGTGCCAGCAGCCCCTCGGGGACAGGGGGATTGAGCTATGGCTACACCTTC
TRBV7-8	-	-	TRBJ1-5	CASSLVPGKQPQHF	TGTGCCAGCAGCTTAGTTCCGGGGAAGCAGCCCCAGCATTTT
TRBV5-1	-	-	TRBJ1-2	CASSAGGFVGYGYTF	TGCGCCAGCAGCGCGGGGGGGTTTGTAGGCTATGGCTACACCTTC
TRBV30	-	-	TRBJ2-7	CAWRRQVTAYEQYF	TGTGCCTGGAGACGACAGGTGACTGCCTACGAGCAGTACTTC
TRBV28	TRBD1	once	TRBJ2-1	CASSLHRGLYNEQFF	TGTGCCAGCAGTTTACACAGGGGGCTTTACAATGAGCAGTTCTTC
TRBV5-1	-	-	TRBJ2-7	CASSLRDRSSYEQYF	TGCGCCAGCAGCTTGCGAGACAGGTCCTCCTACGAGCAGTACTTC
TRBV5-1	TRBD1	-	TRBJ2-2	CASGTGANTGELFF	TGCGCCAGCGGGACAGGCGCGAACACCGGGGAGCTGTTTTTT
TRBV18	TRBD2	-	TRBJ2-1	CASSTRLAVLHEQFF	TGTGCCAGCTCAACTAGACTAGCGGTCCTCCATGAGCAGTTCTTC
TRBV10-3	-	-	TRBJ1-2	CAISEWDTRFYGYTF	TGTGCCATCAGTGAATGGGACACCAGATTCTATGGCTACACCTTC
TRBV4-2	-	-	TRBJ2-5	CASSQGSSSVQETQYF	TGTGCCAGCAGCCAAGGCTCCTCTAGCGTACAAGAGACCCAGTACTTC
TRBV3-1/TRBV3-2	TRBD1	few	TRBJ1-6	CASSRGTGGNSPLHF	TGTGCCAGCAGCCGCGGGACAGGGGGCAATTCACCCCTCCACTTT
TRBV6-5	TRBD1	-	TRBJ1-5	CASSQAGQGYQPQHF	TGTGCCAGCAGTCAGGCGGGACAGGGGTACCAGCCCCAGCATTTT
TRBV4-3	TRBD1	-	TRBJ1-2	CASNPTGHTNYGYTF	TGCGCCAGCAACCCGACAGGGCACACTAACTATGGCTACACCTTC
TRBV3-1/TRBV3-2	-	few	TRBJ1-6	CASSQRGALALHF	TGTGCCAGCAGCCAAAGGGGTGCCCTCGCCCTCCACTTT
TRBV7-2	TRBD1	-	TRBJ1-2	CASSVTGSNYGYTF	TGTGCCAGCAGCGTGACAGGGAGTAACTATGGCTACACCTTC
TRBV12-3/TRBV12-4	-	-	TRBJ1-2	CASSFAGVGGYTF	TGTGCCAGCAGTTTTGCAGGGGTCGGTGGCTACACCTTC
TRBV19	TRBD1	-	TRBJ2-3	CASSGQGASTDTQYF	TGTGCCAGTAGTGGACAGGGGGCTAGCACAGATACGCAGTATTTT
TRBV27	-	-	TRBJ1-2	CASSLYLGANYGYTF	TGTGCCAGCAGTTTATACCTGGGGGCGAACTATGGCTACACCTTC
TRBV18	-	-	TRBJ1-4	CASSPARLGYTNEKLFF	TGTGCCAGCTCCCCCGCGAGGCTCGGTTATACTAATGAAAAACTGTTTTTT
TRBV30	-	-	TRBJ2-2	CAWRVRGNTGELFF	TGTGCCTGGAGAGTCAGGGGGAACACCGGGGAGCTGTTTTTT
TRBV5-6	TRBD2	-	TRBJ2-3	CASSLIAGAPSTDTQYF	TGTGCCAGCAGCTTAATAGCGGGGGCTCCTAGCACAGATACGCAGTATTTT
TRBV7-3	-	-	TRBJ2-3	CASSSSGQDTQYF	TGTGCCAGCAGCTCAAGCGGGCAAGATACGCAGTATTTT
TRBV3-1/TRBV3-2	TRBD1	-	TRBJ1-1	CASSQDLGQPNTEAFF	TGTGCCAGCAGCCAAGATTTGGGACAGCCGAACACTGAAGCTTTCTTT
TRBV30	-	-	TRBJ1-2	CAWSDGTLYGYTF	TGTGCCTGGAGTGATGGGACACTCTATGGCTACACCTTC
TRBV7-7	-	-	TRBJ2-1	CASSLRLGRGEQFF	TGTGCTAGCAGCCTCCGACTGGGACGGGGGGAGCAGTTCTTC
TRBV15	-	-	TRBJ1-6	CATSREGWTLHF	TGTGCCACCAGCAGGGAGGGGTGGACCCTCCACTTT
TRBV7-6	TRBD2	-	TRBJ2-3	CASTPRIMSGGKTDTQYF	TGTGCCAGCACACCGAGAATAATGAGCGGGGGGAAAACAGATACGCAGTATTTT
TRBV6-5	-	-	TRBJ1-1	CASSLTRGTEAFF	TGTGCCAGCAGTCTAACAAGGGGAACTGAAGCTTTCTTT